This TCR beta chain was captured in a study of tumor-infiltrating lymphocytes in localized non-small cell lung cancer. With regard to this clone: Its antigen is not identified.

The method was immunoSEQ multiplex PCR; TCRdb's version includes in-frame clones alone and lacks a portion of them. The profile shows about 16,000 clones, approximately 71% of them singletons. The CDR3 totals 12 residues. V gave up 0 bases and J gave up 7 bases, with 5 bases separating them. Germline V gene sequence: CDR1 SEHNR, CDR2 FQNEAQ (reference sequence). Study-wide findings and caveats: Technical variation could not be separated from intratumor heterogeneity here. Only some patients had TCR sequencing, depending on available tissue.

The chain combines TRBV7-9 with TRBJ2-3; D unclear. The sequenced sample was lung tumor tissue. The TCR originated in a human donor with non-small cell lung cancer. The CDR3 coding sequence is TGTGCCAGCAGCTTAGCGATTCATACGCAGTATTTT. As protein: CASSLAIHTQYF.